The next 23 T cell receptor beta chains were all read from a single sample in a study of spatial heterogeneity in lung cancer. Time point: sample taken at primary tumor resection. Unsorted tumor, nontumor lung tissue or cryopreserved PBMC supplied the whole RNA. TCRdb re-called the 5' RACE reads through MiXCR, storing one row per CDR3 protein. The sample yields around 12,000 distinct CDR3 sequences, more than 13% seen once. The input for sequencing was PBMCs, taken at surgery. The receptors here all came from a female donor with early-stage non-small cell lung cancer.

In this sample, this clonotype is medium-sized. The CDR3 region has the DNA TGTGCCAGCAGCTTAGATGGAGGCAGGGGAGGGGGCTACACCTTC. Its translation is CASSLDGGRGGGYTF. The chain couples TRBV7-2 to TRBJ1-2; tentative D call: TRBD1 (6 bases). V lost 1 base and J 8 bases, leaving 17 bases between the germline ends. Germline V lookup: CDR1 SGHTA, CDR2 FQGNSA. This CDR3 contains 15 residues.

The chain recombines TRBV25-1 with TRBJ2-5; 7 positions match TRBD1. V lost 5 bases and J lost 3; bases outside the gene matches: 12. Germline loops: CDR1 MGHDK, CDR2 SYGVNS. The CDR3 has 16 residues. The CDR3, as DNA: TGTGCCAGCAGTCCCCTAGGGATGACAGGGAAAGAGACCCAGTACTTC. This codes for CASSPLGMTGKETQYF. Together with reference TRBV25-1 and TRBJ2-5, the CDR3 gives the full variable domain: EADIYQTPRYLVIGTGKKITLECSQTMGHDKMYWYQQDPGMELHLIHYSYGVNSTEKGDLSSESTVSRIRTEHFPLTLESARPSHTSQYLCASSPLGMTGKETQYFGPGTRLLVL.

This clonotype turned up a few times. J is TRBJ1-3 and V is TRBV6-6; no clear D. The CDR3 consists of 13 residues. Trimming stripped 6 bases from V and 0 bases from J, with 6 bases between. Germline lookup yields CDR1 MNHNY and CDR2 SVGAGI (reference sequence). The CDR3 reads CASRADSGNTIYF. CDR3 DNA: TGTGCCAGCAGGGCCGACTCTGGAAACACCATATATTTT.

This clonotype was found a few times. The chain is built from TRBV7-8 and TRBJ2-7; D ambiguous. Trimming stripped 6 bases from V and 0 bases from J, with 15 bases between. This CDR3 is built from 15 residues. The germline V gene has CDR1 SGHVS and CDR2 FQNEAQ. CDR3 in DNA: TGTGCCAGCAGTCCGTCAAGCCCTACCTCCTACGAGCAGTACTTC. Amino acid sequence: CASSPSSPTSYEQYF. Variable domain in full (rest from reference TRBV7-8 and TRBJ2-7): GAGVSQSPRYKVAKRGQDVALRCDPISGHVSLFWYQQALGQGPEFLTYFQNEAQLDKSGLPSDRFFAERPEGSVSTLKIQRTQQEDSAVYLCASSPSSPTSYEQYFGPGTRLTVT.

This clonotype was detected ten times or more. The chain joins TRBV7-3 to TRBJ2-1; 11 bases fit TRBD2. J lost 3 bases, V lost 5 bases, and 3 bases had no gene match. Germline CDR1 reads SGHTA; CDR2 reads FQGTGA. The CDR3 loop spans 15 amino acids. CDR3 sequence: CASSMTSGDYNEQFF. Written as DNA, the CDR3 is TGTGCCAGCAGCATGACTAGCGGGGACTACAATGAGCAGTTCTTC.

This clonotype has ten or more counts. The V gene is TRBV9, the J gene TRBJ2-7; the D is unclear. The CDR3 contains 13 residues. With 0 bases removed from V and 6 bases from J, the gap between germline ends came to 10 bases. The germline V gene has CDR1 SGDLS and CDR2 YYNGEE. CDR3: CASSVDLGREQYF. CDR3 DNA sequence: TGTGCCAGCAGCGTAGATCTAGGGCGCGAGCAGTACTTC.

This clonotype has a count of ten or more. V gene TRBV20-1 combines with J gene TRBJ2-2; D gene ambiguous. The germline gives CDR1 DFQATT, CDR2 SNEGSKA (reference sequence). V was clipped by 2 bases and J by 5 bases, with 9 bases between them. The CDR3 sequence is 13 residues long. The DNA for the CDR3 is TGCAGTGCTAGACGGTTCGAGACCGGGGAGCTGTTTTTT. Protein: CSARRFETGELFF.

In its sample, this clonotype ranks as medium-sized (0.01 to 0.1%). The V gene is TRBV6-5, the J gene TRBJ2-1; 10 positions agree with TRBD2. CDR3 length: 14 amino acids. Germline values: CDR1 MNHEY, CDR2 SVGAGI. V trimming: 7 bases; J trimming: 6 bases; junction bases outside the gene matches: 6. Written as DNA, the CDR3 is TGTGCCAGCATGAGGGCTAGCGGGAGCAATGAGCAGTTCTTC. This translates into CASMRASGSNEQFF.

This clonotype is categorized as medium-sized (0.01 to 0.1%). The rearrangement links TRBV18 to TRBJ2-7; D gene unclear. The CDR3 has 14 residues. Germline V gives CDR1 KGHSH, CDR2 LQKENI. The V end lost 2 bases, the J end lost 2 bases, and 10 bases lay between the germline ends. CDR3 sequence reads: CASSPSNGAYEQYF. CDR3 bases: TGTGCCAGCTCACCAAGTAACGGTGCCTACGAGCAGTACTTC.

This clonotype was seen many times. The CDR3 spells CASSLDREVQPQHF. In DNA form, the CDR3 reads TGCGCCAGCAGCCTCGACAGGGAGGTGCAGCCCCAGCATTTT. The chain employs TRBV4-1 and TRBJ1-5, with 7 bases identical to TRBD1. The V gene end was trimmed by 4 bases and the J gene end by 7 bases; junction bases not matched to a gene: 7. The CDR3 is 14 amino acids. Germline CDR1 is MGHRA and CDR2 is YSYEKL.

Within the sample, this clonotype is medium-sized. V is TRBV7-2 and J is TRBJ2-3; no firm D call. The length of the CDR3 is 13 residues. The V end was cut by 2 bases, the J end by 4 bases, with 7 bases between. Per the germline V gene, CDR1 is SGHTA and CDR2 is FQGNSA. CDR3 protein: CASSLSRADTQYF. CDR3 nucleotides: TGTGCCAGCAGCTTAAGTCGGGCAGATACGCAGTATTTT. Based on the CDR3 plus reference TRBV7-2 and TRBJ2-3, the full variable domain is GAGVSQSPSNKVTEKGKDVELRCDPISGHTALYWYRQSLGQGLEFLIYFQGNSAPDKSGLPSDRFSAERTGGSVSTLTIQRTQQEDSAVYLCASSLSRADTQYFGPGTRLTVL.

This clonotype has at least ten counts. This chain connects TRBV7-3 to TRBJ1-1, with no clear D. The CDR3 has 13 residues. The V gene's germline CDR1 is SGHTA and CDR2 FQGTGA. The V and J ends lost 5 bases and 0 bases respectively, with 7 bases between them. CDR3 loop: CASSRTLNTEAFF. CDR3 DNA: TGTGCCAGCAGCCGAACACTGAACACTGAAGCTTTCTTT.

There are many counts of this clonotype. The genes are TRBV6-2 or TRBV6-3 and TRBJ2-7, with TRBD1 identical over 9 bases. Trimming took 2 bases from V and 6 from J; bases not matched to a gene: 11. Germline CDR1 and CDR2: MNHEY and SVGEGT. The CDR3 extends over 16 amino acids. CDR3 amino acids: CASSYGTGQGGSEQYF. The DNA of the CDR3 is TGTGCCAGCAGTTACGGGACGGGACAGGGCGGGAGCGAGCAGTACTTC.

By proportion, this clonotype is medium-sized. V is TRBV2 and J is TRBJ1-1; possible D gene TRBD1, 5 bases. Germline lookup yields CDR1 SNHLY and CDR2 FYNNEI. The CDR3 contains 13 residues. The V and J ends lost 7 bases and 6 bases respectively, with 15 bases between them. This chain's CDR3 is CASNQGFGSEAFF. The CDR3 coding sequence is TGTGCCAGCAACCAGGGTTTCGGGTCTGAAGCTTTCTTT.

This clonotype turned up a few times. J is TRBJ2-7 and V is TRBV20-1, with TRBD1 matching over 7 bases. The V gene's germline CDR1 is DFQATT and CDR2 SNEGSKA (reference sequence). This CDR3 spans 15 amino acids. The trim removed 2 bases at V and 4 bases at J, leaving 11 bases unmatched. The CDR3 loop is CSARSGTDPSYEQYF. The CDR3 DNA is TGCAGTGCTAGATCCGGGACAGACCCCTCGTACGAGCAGTACTTC.

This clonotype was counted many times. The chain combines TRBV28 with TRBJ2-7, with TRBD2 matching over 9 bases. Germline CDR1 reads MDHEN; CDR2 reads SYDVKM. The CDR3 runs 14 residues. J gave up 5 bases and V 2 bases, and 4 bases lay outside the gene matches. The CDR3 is CASSLSGRFNEQYF. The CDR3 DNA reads TGTGCCAGCAGTTTAAGCGGGAGGTTCAACGAGCAGTACTTC.

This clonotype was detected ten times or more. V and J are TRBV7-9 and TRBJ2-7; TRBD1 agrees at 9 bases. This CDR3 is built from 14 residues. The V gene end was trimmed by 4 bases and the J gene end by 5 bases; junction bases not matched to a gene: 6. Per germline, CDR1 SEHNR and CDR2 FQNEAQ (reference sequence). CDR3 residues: CASSSGQGAHEQYF. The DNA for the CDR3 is TGTGCCAGCAGCTCGGGACAGGGAGCCCACGAGCAGTACTTC.

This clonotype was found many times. The CDR3 nucleotides are TGTGCCAGCAGACGACAGGGGGGAGGTAATGAAAAACTGTTTTTT. Its protein product is CASRRQGGGNEKLFF. J is TRBJ1-4 and V is TRBV28; the match to TRBD1 covers 9 bases. V lost 6 bases to trimming and J lost 4 bases; unmatched junction nucleotides: 6. The CDR3 loop spans 15 amino acids. From germline, CDR1 is MDHEN and CDR2 SYDVKM.

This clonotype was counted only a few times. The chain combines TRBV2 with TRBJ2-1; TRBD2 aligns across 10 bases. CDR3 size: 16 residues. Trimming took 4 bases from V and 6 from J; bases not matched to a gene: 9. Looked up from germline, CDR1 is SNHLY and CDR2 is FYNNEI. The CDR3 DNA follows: TGTGCCAGCAGTGTTGAGAGGAGCGGGAGGGCCAATGAGCAGTTCTTC. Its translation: CASSVERSGRANEQFF.

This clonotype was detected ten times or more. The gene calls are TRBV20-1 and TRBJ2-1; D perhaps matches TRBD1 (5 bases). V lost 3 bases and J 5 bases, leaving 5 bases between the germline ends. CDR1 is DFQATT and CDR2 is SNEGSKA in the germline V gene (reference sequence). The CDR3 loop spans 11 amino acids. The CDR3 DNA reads TGCAGTGCTAGCAGGGACAATGAGCAGTTCTTC. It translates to CSASRDNEQFF.

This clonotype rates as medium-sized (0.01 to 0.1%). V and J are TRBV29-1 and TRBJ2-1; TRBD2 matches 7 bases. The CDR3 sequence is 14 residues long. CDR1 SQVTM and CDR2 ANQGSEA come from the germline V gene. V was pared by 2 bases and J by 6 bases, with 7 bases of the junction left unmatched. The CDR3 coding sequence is TGCAGCGTTGAATTCGGCGGGAGAGGCAATGAGCAGTTCTTC. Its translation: CSVEFGGRGNEQFF.

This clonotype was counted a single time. The CDR3 spells CSVEGTVRREAFF. The CDR3 region has the DNA TGCAGTGTTGAGGGGACGGTCAGAAGAGAAGCTTTCTTT. This chain connects TRBV20-1 to TRBJ1-1, with D maybe TRBD1 (5 bases). The CDR3 sequence is 13 residues long. V dropped 7 bases and J dropped 8 bases, with 20 bases sitting between them. Per germline, CDR1 DFQATT and CDR2 SNEGSKA (reference sequence).

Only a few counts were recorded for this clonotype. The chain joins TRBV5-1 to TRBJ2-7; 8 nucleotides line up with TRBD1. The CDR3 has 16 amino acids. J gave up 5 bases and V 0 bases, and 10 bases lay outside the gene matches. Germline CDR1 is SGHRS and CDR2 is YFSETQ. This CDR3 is CASSLGVQGATHEQYF. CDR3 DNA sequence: TGCGCCAGCAGCTTGGGGGTCCAGGGGGCAACGCACGAGCAGTACTTC.